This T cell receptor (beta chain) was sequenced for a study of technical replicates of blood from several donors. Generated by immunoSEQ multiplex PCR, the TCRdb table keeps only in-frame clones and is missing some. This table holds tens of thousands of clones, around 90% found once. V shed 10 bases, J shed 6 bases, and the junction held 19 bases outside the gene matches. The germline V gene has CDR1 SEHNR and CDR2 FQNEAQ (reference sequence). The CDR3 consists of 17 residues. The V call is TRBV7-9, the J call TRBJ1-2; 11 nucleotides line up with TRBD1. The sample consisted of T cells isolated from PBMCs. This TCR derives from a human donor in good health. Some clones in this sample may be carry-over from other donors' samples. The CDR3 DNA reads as TGTGCCACCCCTAGCAGTGGCCCGGGACAGGGGGAAGATGGCTACACCTTC. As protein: CATPSSGPGQGEDGYTF.